The 13 T cell receptor beta chains below were found in one sample sequenced in a study of blood T cell repertoires in COVID-19. Data came from immunoSEQ multiplex PCR; TCRdb stores just in-frame clones and leaves some out. Of approximately 210,000 clones detected, about 85% appear once; the ten largest clones hold less than 20%. Material: peripheral blood. Source of these receptors: a human donor in a cohort sampled during active COVID-19.

The V gene is TRBV7-9, the J gene TRBJ2-3; 12 bases map to TRBD2. V trimming: 5 bases; J trimming: 4 bases; junction bases outside the gene matches: 7. The CDR3 contains 16 residues. The germline V gene has CDR1 SEHNR and CDR2 FQNEAQ (reference sequence). The chain's CDR3 is CASSEAGLAGSDTQYF. The CDR3 DNA is TGTGCCAGCAGCGAGGCCGGACTAGCGGGGTCAGATACGCAGTATTTT.

The rearrangement links TRBV2 to TRBJ1-2, with 8 bases that match TRBD1. J was trimmed by 3 bases and V by 4 bases; bases with no gene match: 7. CDR1 is SNHLY, CDR2 FYNNEI, per germline. There are 15 residues in the CDR3. The CDR3 sequence is CASSGTQGAYYGYTF. The CDR3 DNA is TGTGCCAGCAGTGGGACGCAGGGGGCGTACTATGGCTACACCTTC.

The J gene is TRBJ1-3, the V gene TRBV28, with D tentatively TRBD1 (5 bases). The V gene lost 3 bases and the J gene lost 4 bases, with 13 bases spanning the gap. Germline loops: CDR1 MDHEN, CDR2 SYDVKM. The CDR3 is 15 residues long. Here the CDR3 reads CASSLGGDSGNTIYF. The CDR3, as DNA: TGTGCCAGCAGTTTGGGGGGGGACTCCGGAAACACCATATATTTT. The variable domain in full, completed from reference TRBV28 and TRBJ1-3, reads DVKVTQSSRYLVKRTGEKVFLECVQDMDHENMFWYRQDPGLGLRLIYFSYDVKMKEKGDIPEGYSVSREKKERFSLILESASTNQTSMYLCASSLGGDSGNTIYFGEGSWLTVV.

This clone was found a few times. The CDR3 sequence: CASRDDRRNEKLFF. In DNA form, the CDR3 reads TGTGCCAGCAGAGACGACAGGCGTAATGAAAAACTGTTTTTT. The V gene is TRBV28, the J gene TRBJ1-4, with a tentative D call TRBD1 (6 bases). Germline loops: CDR1 MDHEN, CDR2 SYDVKM. Between the trimmed V and J ends, which lost 6 bases and 4 bases, there was a span of 12 bases. The CDR3 has 14 amino acids. The variable domain in full, with the rest retrieved from reference TRBV28 and TRBJ1-4, is DVKVTQSSRYLVKRTGEKVFLECVQDMDHENMFWYRQDPGLGLRLIYFSYDVKMKEKGDIPEGYSVSREKKERFSLILESASTNQTSMYLCASRDDRRNEKLFFGSGTQLSVL.

CDR3 nucleotides: TGCGCCAGCAGCCAAGAGGGGTCGGGACAGATCTATGGCTACACCTTC. This encodes CASSQEGSGQIYGYTF. The gene calls are TRBV4-1 and TRBJ1-2; 7 bases align to TRBD1. The CDR3 runs to 16 residues. V trimming: 0 bases; J trimming: 4 bases; junction bases outside the gene matches: 8. Per the germline V gene, CDR1 is MGHRA and CDR2 is YSYEKL.

Regarding this clone: Other DNA sequences in this specimen translate into the identical CDR3. This chain uses TRBV11-2 with TRBJ2-3; 11 positions agree with TRBD2. Trimming took 3 bases from V and 4 from J; bases not matched to a gene: 3. The V gene's germline CDR1 is SGHAT and CDR2 FQNNGV. CDR3 size: 15 residues. Here the CDR3 DNA reads TGTGCCAGCAGCTTCACTAGCGGGGGCCCAGATACGCAGTATTTT. This sequence encodes CASSFTSGGPDTQYF.

This chain connects TRBV3-1 (or the pseudogene TRBV3-2) to TRBJ2-5, with 10 nucleotides matching TRBD1. Germline V gene data show CDR1 as LGHDT and CDR2 as YNNKEL (reference sequence). CDR3 length equals 14 residues. V lost 4 bases to trimming and J lost 5 bases; unmatched junction nucleotides: 4. The CDR3 region has the DNA TGTGCCAGCAGCCCCGGGACAGGGGATGAGACCCAGTACTTC. Translated, it gives CASSPGTGDETQYF.

This clone was counted a single time. V and J are TRBV19 and TRBJ1-2; the match to TRBD1 covers 7 bases. The length of the CDR3 is 14 residues. Germline CDR1 and CDR2: LNHDA and SQIVND (reference sequence). J gave up 10 bases and V 4 bases, and 12 bases lay outside the gene matches. This chain's CDR3 is CASSRRQGDWVYTF. The CDR3 DNA reads TGTGCCAGTAGTAGAAGACAGGGCGACTGGGTCTACACCTTC.

The chain is built from TRBV21-1 and TRBJ2-7; TRBD2, the table's D call, lacks a check against the DNA. TRBV21-1 is shown as a pseudogene. The CDR3 length is 13 residues. The CDR3 nucleotides are TGTGCCAGCAGCTCTTGGACTGATTACGAGCAGTACGTC. Its translation: CASSSWTDYEQYV.

This rearrangement joins TRBV7-8 to TRBJ2-2; D not resolved. Germline loops: CDR1 SGHVS, CDR2 FQNEAQ. The CDR3 spans 16 residues. V lost 7 bases, J lost 5 bases, and 20 bases lay in between. In nucleotides, the CDR3 is TGTGCCAGCACTGGAGTCCCCTCGGTGAGGACCGGGGAGCTGTTTTTT. It specifies CASTGVPSVRTGELFF. The full variable domain, its missing parts supplied by reference TRBV7-8 and TRBJ2-2, is GAGVSQSPRYKVAKRGQDVALRCDPISGHVSLFWYQQALGQGPEFLTYFQNEAQLDKSGLPSDRFFAERPEGSVSTLKIQRTQQEDSAVYLCASTGVPSVRTGELFFGEGSRLTVL.

The chain recombines TRBV27 with TRBJ2-5; 8 bases line up with TRBD1. Germline V lookup: CDR1 MNHEY, CDR2 SMNVEV (reference sequence). This CDR3 has 13 amino acids. V lost 5 bases, J lost 7 bases, and 6 bases stayed unmatched. DNA for the CDR3: TGTGCCAGCAGTGGGGACAGGCAGGGGACCCAGTACTTC. Amino acid sequence: CASSGDRQGTQYF.

The CDR3, as DNA: TGTGCCAGCAGCAAAATTACGGGAGGGGAAACCGGGGAGCTGTTTTTT. Translation gives CASSKITGGETGELFF. The rearrangement uses TRBV21-1 and TRBJ2-2; the table's D call, TRBD2, was not checked against the DNA. TRBV21-1 is reported as a pseudogene. The CDR3 spans 16 residues.

This rearrangement joins TRBV27 to TRBJ2-1, with D possibly TRBD2 on 5 matching bases. Germline values: CDR1 MNHEY, CDR2 SMNVEV (reference sequence). This CDR3 has 15 residues. With 5 bases removed from V and 5 bases from J, the gap between germline ends came to 16 bases. CDR3 DNA: TGTGCCAGCAGTAACCTACTAGGGTCGGACAATGAGCAGTTCTTC. Its translation is CASSNLLGSDNEQFF.